The clone carrying this TCR beta chain has only a few counts. A second about 6 to 11 cycle PCR used barcoded and J-beta primers. A single record per CDR3 protein comes from TCRdb applying MiXCR to the 5' RACE reads. The sample lists some 550,000 distinct CDR3 sequences, 40% to 55% seen once, with 20% to 25% in the top ten. The entry originates in a study of blood T cells in healthy people across ages. The CDR3 is 15 amino acids. V was pared by 6 bases and J by 6 bases, with 20 bases between. Germline V gene data show CDR1 as SGHKS and CDR2 as YYEKEE (reference sequence). The receptor was isolated from a man older than 75 in good health. The sample comprised blood. The V call is TRBV5-5, the J call TRBJ2-3; D is possibly TRBD1 (5 bases). The CDR3 DNA sequence: TGTGCCAGCACCCGGTCAGGGTCCATTGCTGATACGCAGTATTTT. Encoded protein: CASTRSGSIADTQYF.